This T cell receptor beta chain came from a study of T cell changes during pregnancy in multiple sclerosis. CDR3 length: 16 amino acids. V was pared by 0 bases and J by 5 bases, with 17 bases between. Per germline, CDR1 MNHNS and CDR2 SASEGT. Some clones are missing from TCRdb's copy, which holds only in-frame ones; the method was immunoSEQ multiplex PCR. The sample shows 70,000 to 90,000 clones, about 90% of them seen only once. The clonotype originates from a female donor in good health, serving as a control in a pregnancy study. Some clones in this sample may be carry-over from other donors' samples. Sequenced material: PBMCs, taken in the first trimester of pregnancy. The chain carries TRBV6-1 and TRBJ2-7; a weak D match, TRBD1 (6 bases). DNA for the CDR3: TGTGCCAGCAGTGAAGCCTGGAGACAGGAGAGTCACGAGCAGTACTTC. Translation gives CASSEAWRQESHEQYF.